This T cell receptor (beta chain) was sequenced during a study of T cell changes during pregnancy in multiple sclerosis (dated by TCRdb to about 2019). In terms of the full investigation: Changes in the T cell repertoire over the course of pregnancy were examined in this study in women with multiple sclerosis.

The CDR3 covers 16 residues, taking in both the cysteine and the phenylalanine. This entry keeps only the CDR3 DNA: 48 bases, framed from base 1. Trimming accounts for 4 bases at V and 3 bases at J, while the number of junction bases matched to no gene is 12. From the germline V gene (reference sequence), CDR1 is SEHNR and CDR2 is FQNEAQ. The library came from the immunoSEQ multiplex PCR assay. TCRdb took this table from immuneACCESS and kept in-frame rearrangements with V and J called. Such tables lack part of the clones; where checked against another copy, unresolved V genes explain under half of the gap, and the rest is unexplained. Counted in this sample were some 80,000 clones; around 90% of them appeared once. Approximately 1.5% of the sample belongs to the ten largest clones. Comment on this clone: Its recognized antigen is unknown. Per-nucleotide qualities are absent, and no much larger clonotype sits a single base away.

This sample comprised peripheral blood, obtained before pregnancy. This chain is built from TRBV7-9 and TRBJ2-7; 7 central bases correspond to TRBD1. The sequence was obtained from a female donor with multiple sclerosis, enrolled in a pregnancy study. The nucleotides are TGTGCCAGCAGCTCTAGGTTGGACAGGATAAACTACGAGCAGTACTTC. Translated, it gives CASSSRLDRINYEQYF.